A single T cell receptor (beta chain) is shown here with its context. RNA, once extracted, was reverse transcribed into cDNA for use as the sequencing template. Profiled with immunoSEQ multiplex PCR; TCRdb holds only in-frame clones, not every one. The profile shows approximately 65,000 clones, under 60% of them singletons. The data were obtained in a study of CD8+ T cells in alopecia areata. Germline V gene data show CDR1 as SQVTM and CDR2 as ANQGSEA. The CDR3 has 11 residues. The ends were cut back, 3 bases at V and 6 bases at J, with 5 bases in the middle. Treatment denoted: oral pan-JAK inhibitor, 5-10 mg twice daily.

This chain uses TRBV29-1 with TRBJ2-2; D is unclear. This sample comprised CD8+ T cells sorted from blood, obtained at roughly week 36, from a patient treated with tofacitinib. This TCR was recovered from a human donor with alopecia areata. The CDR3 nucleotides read TGCAGCGTTGAGTCGGCCGGGGAGCTGTTTTTT. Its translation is CSVESAGELFF.